The 5 T cell receptor beta chains listed next were all sequenced from one sample in a study of CD8 T cells in ankylosing spondylitis. TCRdb processed the 5' RACE reads anew with MiXCR; each CDR3 protein has one entry. The sample consists of about 240,000 distinct CDR3 sequences, 8% to 9% of them appearing once. The sequencing input was blood, either unsorted or a sorted T cell fraction (not recorded which). Receptors originate from a female donor with ankylosing spondylitis or in good health (not recorded which).

This clonotype showed up just a few times. The rearrangement uses TRBV11-1 and TRBJ2-2; 13 positions agree with TRBD2. Trimming at V came to 0 bases and at J to 7 bases, leaving 11 bases not matched to a gene. CDR1 and CDR2 (germline): SGHAT, FQDESV (reference sequence). The CDR3 runs to 19 residues. This CDR3 is CASSLALGLAGAINGELFF. Written as DNA, the CDR3 is TGTGCCAGCAGCTTAGCCCTCGGACTAGCGGGAGCCATCAACGGGGAGCTGTTTTTT.

This clonotype was seen ten or more times. The chain recombines TRBV10-3 with TRBJ2-4; D remains unclear. The CDR3 runs to 11 residues. Germline V gene lookup returns CDR1 ENHRY and CDR2 SYGVKD. V was trimmed by 10 bases and J by 5 bases, leaving 9 bases between them. CDR3 loop: CASSAENIQYF. Here the CDR3 DNA reads TGTGCCAGCTCTGCCGAAAACATTCAGTACTTC.

In regard to this clonotype: A much more abundant neighbour one base away suggests this may be a read error. The chain has TRBV7-8 and TRBJ2-1; D is uncertain. With 5 bases removed from V and 12 bases from J, the gap between germline ends came to 17 bases. Germline V gene sequence: CDR1 SGHVS, CDR2 FQNEAQ. The CDR3 is made up of 13 amino acids. CDR3 sequence (DNA): TGTGCCAGCAGCGGGTCGACCGCCGGAGCGCAGTTCTTC. Its translation: CASSGSTAGAQFF.

A note on this clonotype: A junction boundary mismatches the germline segment, possibly from a read error. The CDR3, as DNA: TGTACCAGCTACGAAGCGGGAGCAGGCTTTACAGATATGCAGTATTTT. Translating it yields CTSYEAGAGFTDMQYF. The rearrangement joins TRBV28 to TRBJ2-3, with 8 bases fitting TRBD2. Germline CDR1 reads MDHEN; CDR2 reads SYDVKM. The CDR3 runs to 16 residues. Drawing the rest from reference TRBV28 and TRBJ2-3, the complete variable domain is DVKVTQSSRYLVKRTGEKVFLECVQDMDHENMFWYRQDPGLGLRLIYFSYDVKMKEKGDIPEGYSVSREKKERFSLILESASTNQTSMYLCTSYEAGAGFTDMQYFGPGTRLTVL.

This clonotype has at least ten counts. The J gene is TRBJ2-3, the V gene TRBV5-1; possible D gene TRBD1, 5 bases. Trimming shortened V by 4 bases and J by 6 bases, and 18 bases separated the two germline ends. Per germline, CDR1 SGHRS and CDR2 YFSETQ. The CDR3 length is 15 residues. CDR3 sequence: CASSPLLGVGDTQYF. The CDR3, as DNA: TGCGCCAGCAGCCCCCTCTTAGGGGTCGGGGATACGCAGTATTTT.